This T cell receptor (beta chain) was sequenced during a study of shared clonotypes between healthy human individuals. In the sorted-subset replicate PCRs, 200 ng DNA, 30,000 or so T cell genomes, was used. TCRdb's copy holds only in-frame clones and misses some; the assay was immunoSEQ multiplex PCR. Of some 2,000,000 clones in the sample, roughly 94% are singletons; the top ten hold more than 0.1%. The CDR3 is 14 residues long. CDR1 is GTSNPN, CDR2 SVGIG, per germline (reference sequence). The germline V and J ends were trimmed by 5 bases and 4 bases, with 17 bases remaining between them. The chain joins TRBV30 to TRBJ2-5; tentatively, D is TRBD2 (7 bases). The clonotype comes from a man younger than 35 in good health. Sequencing input: naive CD4+ T cells sorted from blood. Subset meaning: CD45RA+ positively selected. CDR3 sequence: CAWQPMGGAETQYF. Here the CDR3 DNA reads TGTGCCTGGCAACCGATGGGGGGGGCAGAGACCCAGTACTTC.